These T cell receptor beta chains were read from a single sample in a study of cytomegalovirus exposure and HLA in healthy donors. Data came from immunoSEQ multiplex PCR; TCRdb stores just in-frame clones and leaves some out. The table shows more than 95,000 clones, with 65% to 90% occurring only once. Material for sequencing was PBMCs. These receptor sequences come from a woman in her 30s in good health and CMV-seronegative. Each CDR3 is given with its conserved first and last residue. D genes are given only for firm matches. Not all rows give a size; the values are once, few, many and, for expanded clones, a class.

V gene	D gene	J gene	clone size	CDR3 protein	CDR3 DNA
TRBV10-1	TRBD2	TRBJ2-7	once	CASSEWTSGGSYEQYF	TGCGCCAGCAGTGAGTGGACTAGCGGGGGGTCCTACGAGCAGTACTTC
TRBV9	NA	TRBJ2-1	NA	CASSVVSENNEQFF	TGTGCCAGCAGCGTAGTCAGCGAGAACAATGAGCAGTTCTTC
TRBV19	TRBD2	TRBJ2-1	NA	CASSPWGGSSYNEQFF	TGTGCCAGTAGTCCTTGGGGCGGGAGTTCCTACAATGAGCAGTTCTTC
TRBV7-2	NA	TRBJ2-7	NA	CASSPRTDVSYEQYF	TGTGCCAGCAGCCCCCGGACTGATGTATCCTACGAGCAGTACTTC
TRBV5-1	NA	TRBJ1-3	NA	CASRREGSGNTIYF	TGCGCCAGCAGGAGGGAGGGCTCTGGAAACACCATATATTTT
TRBV4-3	NA	TRBJ2-7	NA	CASSQGQGSYEQYF	TGCGCCAGCAGCCAAGGGCAGGGGTCCTACGAGCAGTACTTC
TRBV28	NA	TRBJ2-5	NA	CASRETGRETQYF	TGTGCCAGCAGGGAAACAGGGAGAGAGACCCAGTACTTC
TRBV7-2	NA	TRBJ2-3	NA	CASSLGGLGRTDTQYF	TGTGCCAGCAGCTTAGGAGGGCTAGGGCGCACAGATACGCAGTATTTT
TRBV5-4	NA	TRBJ2-3	NA	CASFSTSTDTQYF	TGTGCCAGCTTCTCTACCAGCACAGATACGCAGTATTTT
TRBV30	NA	TRBJ2-7	NA	CAWSTTGRPYEQYF	TGTGCCTGGAGCACGACAGGGAGGCCCTACGAGCAGTACTTC
TRBV6-1	NA	TRBJ2-2	NA	CATLGPNTGELFF	TGTGCCACCCTAGGTCCGAACACCGGGGAGCTGTTTTTT